This TCR beta chain was recorded in a study of cytomegalovirus exposure and HLA in healthy donors. As for this clone: Antigen: not known.

General study points: Some TCR beta chains (over 150 of them) were listed as cytomegalovirus-associated. Association of a missense DCLRE1C variant with TCR beta V- and J-gene trimming was reported in a later analysis.

The PCR employed 60 Vbeta primers together with 13 Jbeta primers. Generated by immunoSEQ multiplex PCR, the TCRdb table keeps only in-frame clones and is missing some. The data show about 50,000 clones, around 80% seen once. The CDR3 sequence is 16 residues long. The junction had 12 bases not matched to a gene; V was cut back by 7 bases and J by 9 bases. CDR1 WSHSY and CDR2 SAAADI come from the germline V gene. This sequence was found in a boy younger than 18 in good health and CMV-seropositive. V usage is TRBV10-2 and J usage is TRBJ2-3, with 14 positions matching TRBD2. Sequencing input: PBMCs. The CDR3 loop reads CASNPGLAGGRITQYF. The CDR3, as DNA: TGCGCCAGCAACCCCGGACTAGCGGGGGGCAGGATAACGCAGTATTTT.